The T cell receptor (beta chain) under discussion was sequenced for a study of OX40 agonist ivuxolimab in advanced cancers. Findings and caveats of the study: CD4+ T cells averaged fewer expanded clones than CD8+ T cells.

Turning to this clone: Its antigen is not known.

Only in-frame clones appear in the TCRdb table, and some are missing; sequencing was by immunoSEQ multiplex PCR. The table records tens of thousands of clones, about 93% of them present only once. Sequencing was performed on CD4+ or CD8+ T cells sorted from blood, taken in a trial of the OX40 agonist ivuxolimab. This receptor was taken from an adult with an advanced solid tumor such as melanoma, head and neck, liver or kidney cancer.

The DNA of the CDR3 is TGTGCCAGCAGTTCCAATTCTCCGGGACAGTATAATTCACCCCTCCACTTT. Translated, it gives CASSSNSPGQYNSPLHF. The genes are TRBV27 and TRBJ1-6; 7 bases map to TRBD1. V lost 4 bases and J lost 4; bases outside the gene matches: 10. The germline gives CDR1 MNHEY, CDR2 SMNVEV (reference sequence). This CDR3 has 17 amino acids.